The 29 T cell receptor beta chains presented below share a single source sample, sequenced in a study of cytomegalovirus exposure and HLA in healthy donors. Researchers ran the PCR with 60 Vbeta and 13 Jbeta primers. Method: immunoSEQ multiplex PCR; TCRdb's copy keeps in-frame clones and lacks some. The data show around 33,000 clones, 85% to 95% seen once. The sequencing sample was made of PBMCs. These receptor sequences come from a woman between 18 and 30 years old in good health and CMV-seronegative.

About this clone: The sample holds other DNA sequences that translate to the same CDR3. The chain is built from TRBV5-1 and TRBJ2-2, with TRBD1 matching over 8 bases. V shed 7 bases and J 4 bases; nucleotides not matched to a gene: 6. The CDR3 contains 14 residues. Germline values: CDR1 SGHRS, CDR2 YFSETQ. The CDR3, as DNA: TGCGCCAGCCACGGACAGGGCATCACCGGGGAGCTGTTTTTT. Translating gives CASHGQGITGELFF.

This clone was detected a few times. The chain links TRBV30 to TRBJ2-5; 8 bases match TRBD2. V was pared by 0 bases and J by 10 bases, with 1 base of the junction left unmatched. The CDR3 runs to 11 residues. Germline V gene lookup returns CDR1 GTSNPN and CDR2 SVGIG (reference sequence). The CDR3 reads CAWSVAGDQYF. DNA of the CDR3: TGTGCCTGGAGTGTAGCGGGGGACCAGTACTTC.

This clone was observed a few times. This sample includes further DNA sequences coding for the same CDR3. The V call is TRBV7-2, the J call TRBJ1-6; possible D gene TRBD1, 5 bases. V shed 4 bases and J shed 8 bases, with 15 bases lying between them. Per germline, CDR1 SGHTA and CDR2 FQGNSA. This CDR3 contains 15 residues. CDR3 region: CASSSYGHGDSPLHF. The CDR3 region has the DNA TGTGCCAGCAGCTCTTACGGACATGGTGATTCACCCCTCCACTTT.

The chain combines TRBV27 with TRBJ2-5; tentatively, D is TRBD1 (6 bases). CDR1 is MNHEY and CDR2 is SMNVEV in the germline V gene (reference sequence). The germline V and J ends were trimmed by 6 bases and 6 bases, with 17 bases remaining between them. This CDR3 contains 14 residues. The CDR3 DNA is TGTGCCAGCAGATCCCTAACAGGGAAACAGACCCAGTACTTC. Protein sequence: CASRSLTGKQTQYF.

The chain has TRBV9 and TRBJ2-1; 8 bases are a match to TRBD2. The CDR3 extends over 16 amino acids. Germline V lookup: CDR1 SGDLS, CDR2 YYNGEE. V shed 4 bases and J 2 bases; nucleotides not matched to a gene: 8. CDR3 DNA sequence: TGTGCCAGCAGCTACTTCAGCGGGAGTACCTACAATGAGCAGTTCTTC. Encoded protein: CASSYFSGSTYNEQFF.

J is TRBJ1-5 and V is TRBV4-1; possibly TRBD1 for D (5 bases). This CDR3 has 16 amino acids. CDR1 and CDR2 from the germline V gene are MGHRA and YSYEKL. V lost 1 base, J lost 2 bases, and 12 bases lay in between. Written as DNA, the CDR3 is TGCGCCAGCAGCCAAGTCTCTGGGGGGGGCAATCAGCCCCAGCATTTT. It yields the protein CASSQVSGGGNQPQHF.

The V call is TRBV15, the J call TRBJ2-7, with 9 bases identical to TRBD2. Germline V lookup: CDR1 LNHNV, CDR2 YYDKDF (reference sequence). CDR3 length: 16 amino acids. V shed 1 base, J shed 5 bases, and the junction held 9 bases outside the gene matches. The CDR3 sequence is CATSRGSGGRANEQYF. The CDR3 DNA sequence: TGTGCCACCAGCAGAGGGTCAGGCGGGAGGGCCAACGAGCAGTACTTC.

This clone was recorded a few times. The chain combines TRBV9 with TRBJ2-5; 10 bases line up with TRBD1. The CDR3 loop spans 15 amino acids. In germline, CDR1 is SGDLS, CDR2 YYNGEE. With V trimmed by 3 bases and J by 2 bases, 4 bases remained unmatched. The CDR3 sequence: CASSGQGARQETQYF. CDR3 nucleotide sequence: TGTGCCAGCAGCGGACAGGGGGCGCGTCAAGAGACCCAGTACTTC.

The chain carries TRBV30 and TRBJ2-5; a possible D gene is TRBD2 (6 bases). This CDR3 spans 15 amino acids. Trimming stripped 2 bases from V and 0 bases from J, with 13 bases between. Germline CDR1 and CDR2: GTSNPN and SVGIG (reference sequence). In DNA form, the CDR3 reads TGTGCCTGGAGTACGCGGGGCTGGTACCAAGAGACCCAGTACTTC. It encodes CAWSTRGWYQETQYF. Supplemented by reference TRBV30 and TRBJ2-5, the full variable domain reads SQTIHQWPATLVQPVGSPLSLECTVEGTSNPNLYWYRQAAGRGLQLLFYSVGIGQISSEVPQNLSASRPQDRQFILSSKKLLLSDSGFYLCAWSTRGWYQETQYFGPGTRLLVL.

This CDR3 reads CASSLRLAGNTGELFF. The CDR3 coding sequence is TGTGCCAGCAGCTTAAGGCTAGCGGGGAACACCGGGGAGCTGTTTTTT. The chain links TRBV7-2 to TRBJ2-2, with TRBD2 matching over 8 bases. With 2 bases clipped from V and 1 base from J, the junction kept 3 bases outside the gene matches. The CDR3 consists of 16 residues. Germline CDR1 is SGHTA and CDR2 is FQGNSA.

Remarks on this clone: The germline gene is not matched at one end of the junction; a read error may be the cause. The chain links TRBV29-1 to TRBJ1-4; D unclear. The CDR3 runs 11 residues. Germline V lookup: CDR1 SQVTM, CDR2 ANQGSEA. CDR3 loop: CSVVGRGKTVF. The CDR3 nucleotides are TGCAGCGTTGTAGGTCGAGGGAAAACTGTTTTT.

The chain recombines TRBV30 with TRBJ1-3; D unresolved. CDR1 and CDR2 from the germline V gene are GTSNPN and SVGIG (reference sequence). The CDR3 is 13 amino acids. The germline V and J ends were trimmed by 0 bases and 3 bases, with 6 bases remaining between them. The CDR3 coding sequence is TGTGCCTGGAGTGTACTGTTTGGAAACACCATATATTTT. Amino acids: CAWSVLFGNTIYF.

V and J are TRBV2 and TRBJ2-7, with D possibly being TRBD2 (5 bases). CDR3 length equals 12 residues. The germline V gene encodes CDR1 SNHLY and CDR2 FYNNEI. Deletions cut 6 bases from V and 7 bases from J, with 13 bases between. For the CDR3, the DNA is TGTGCCAGCAGCCTGGACCCGGGGGAGCAGTACTTC. Its translation is CASSLDPGEQYF.

This chain connects TRBV19 to TRBJ1-3; D gene uncertain. V lost 7 bases and J 4 bases, leaving 8 bases between the germline ends. The length of the CDR3 is 12 residues. The germline CDR1 and CDR2 sequences are LNHDA and SQIVND (reference sequence). The CDR3 protein is CASISLGNTIYF. The CDR3 nucleotides are TGTGCCAGTATATCCCTAGGAAACACCATATATTTT.

This chain links TRBV5-4 with TRBJ2-2, with D possibly being TRBD2 (6 bases). The CDR3 loop spans 14 amino acids. Looked up from germline, CDR1 is SGHNT and CDR2 is YYREEE (reference sequence). The CDR3 reads CATKEAGFTGELFF. CDR3 DNA sequence: TGTGCTACGAAGGAGGCGGGGTTCACCGGGGAGCTGTTTTTT.

The J gene is TRBJ1-5, the V gene TRBV9; D may be TRBD1 (5 bases). This CDR3 is 15 amino acids long. V was clipped by 3 bases and J by 0 bases, with 10 bases between them. The V gene's germline CDR1 is SGDLS and CDR2 YYNGEE. In DNA, the CDR3 is TGTGCCAGCAGCGCATACGACAGTAGCAATCAGCCCCAGCATTTT. It is translated as CASSAYDSSNQPQHF.

The chain combines TRBV9 with TRBJ2-3; D is possibly TRBD2 (6 bases). Trimming stripped 0 bases from V and 4 bases from J, with 15 bases between. The CDR3 totals 16 residues. Germline-derived CDR1 and CDR2 are SGDLS and YYNGEE. CDR3 sequence reads: CASSVVSGGIADTQYF. CDR3 in DNA: TGTGCCAGCAGCGTAGTTTCGGGCGGGATAGCAGATACGCAGTATTTT.

This chain uses TRBV6-1 with TRBJ1-5, with 10 bases matching TRBD1. V was clipped by 3 bases and J by 6 bases; unmatched bases: 8. The CDR3 consists of 16 residues. Germline CDR1 and CDR2: MNHNS and SASEGT. For the CDR3, the DNA is TGTGCCAGCAGTGAGGTTGACGGACAGGGGGGTCAGCCCCAGCATTTT. Its translation is CASSEVDGQGGQPQHF.

The CDR3 region is CASSPLGDSIDDNEQFF. The CDR3 DNA follows: TGTGCCAGTAGTCCACTCGGGGACTCGATAGACGACAATGAGCAGTTCTTC. This sequence joins TRBV19 and TRBJ2-1; tentatively, D is TRBD2 (6 bases). This CDR3 is 17 amino acids long. Trimming took 5 bases from V and 5 from J, leaving 22 bases between them. Looked up from germline, CDR1 is LNHDA and CDR2 is SQIVND (reference sequence).

The chain is built from TRBV28 and TRBJ1-5, with D possibly matching TRBD1 (6 bases). V lost 8 bases and J 0 bases, leaving 11 bases between the germline ends. This CDR3 has 14 amino acids. Germline V lookup: CDR1 MDHEN, CDR2 SYDVKM. The CDR3 nucleotides read TGTGCCAGCGGGGGCAAGTATAGCAATCAGCCCCAGCATTTT. It codes for CASGGKYSNQPQHF.

The V gene is TRBV10-1, the J gene TRBJ2-7; 12 bases are shared with TRBD1. J was trimmed by 0 bases and V by 7 bases; bases with no gene match: 4. The CDR3 contains 15 residues. Germline CDR1 and CDR2: WNHNN and SYGVQD (reference sequence). Here the CDR3 DNA reads TGCGCCAGCACGCCGGGACAGGGGGCCTCCTACGAGCAGTACTTC. Encoded protein: CASTPGQGASYEQYF.

This chain uses TRBV5-1 with TRBJ2-4; 7 bases are shared with TRBD1. V was clipped by 0 bases and J by 5 bases; unmatched bases: 5. The CDR3 totals 15 residues. Germline V CDR1 and CDR2: SGHRS, YFSETQ. The CDR3 DNA is TGCGCCAGCAGCTTGGAGGGGGCGAGAGAAAACATTCAGTACTTC. Residues: CASSLEGARENIQYF.

The rearrangement uses TRBV27 and TRBJ1-5; no definite D call. Germline CDR1 reads MNHEY; CDR2 reads SMNVEV (reference sequence). The CDR3 is made up of 14 amino acids. Trimming stripped 1 base from V and 7 bases from J, with 11 bases between. The CDR3 region is CASSLFGGLQPQHF. For the CDR3, the DNA is TGTGCCAGCAGTTTATTCGGCGGCCTCCAGCCCCAGCATTTT.

This chain joins TRBV6-1 and TRBJ2-5; 8 bases agree with TRBD2. Trimming took 5 bases from V and 4 from J; bases not matched to a gene: 6. The CDR3 is made up of 14 amino acids. The germline CDR1 and CDR2 sequences are MNHNS and SASEGT. The CDR3: CASSYLAGRETQYF. CDR3 bases: TGTGCCAGCAGTTATCTAGCGGGCAGAGAGACCCAGTACTTC.

This clone was seen a single time. The V gene is TRBV6-6, the J gene TRBJ2-7; possibly TRBD1 for D (6 bases). The CDR3 extends over 15 amino acids. V lost 0 bases, J lost 3 bases, and 12 bases lay in between. Per germline, CDR1 MNHNY and CDR2 SVGAGI (reference sequence). The CDR3 region has the DNA TGTGCCAGCAGTTACTCCGTGGACAGCTACTACGAGCAGTACTTC. Translating it yields CASSYSVDSYYEQYF.

The gene calls are TRBV7-2 and TRBJ1-2; a possible D gene is TRBD1 (6 bases). Germline V gene data show CDR1 as SGHTA and CDR2 as FQGNSA. This CDR3 has 15 residues. V was pared by 5 bases and J by 2 bases, with 15 bases between. The DNA of the CDR3 is TGTGCCAGCAGCCCACGGGGCAGGGGAAACTATGGCTACACCTTC. As protein: CASSPRGRGNYGYTF.

V is TRBV5-1 and J is TRBJ2-5; 9 bases fit TRBD2. CDR3 size: 16 residues. Germline assignment: CDR1 SGHRS and CDR2 YFSETQ. V shed 0 bases, J shed 4 bases, and the junction held 7 bases outside the gene matches. For the CDR3, the DNA is TGCGCCAGCAGCTTGGCCCCAGCGGGAGGTTTAGAGACCCAGTACTTC. Its translation: CASSLAPAGGLETQYF.

V gene TRBV19 combines with J gene TRBJ1-1, with D perhaps matching TRBD1 (5 bases). The germline V gene encodes CDR1 LNHDA and CDR2 SQIVND (reference sequence). Trimming removed 6 bases from V and 1 base from J, with 6 bases in between. The CDR3 extends over 12 amino acids. The CDR3 DNA is TGTGCCAGTAGGGGGGGGAACACTGAAGCTTTCTTT. It is translated as CASRGGNTEAFF.

About this clone: Relative to the germline gene, one junction end is altered; a read error may explain this. CDR3 region: CSSRQDPTLIHTF. The CDR3 DNA reads TGTTCCAGCCGACAGGATCCCACTCTGATCCACACCTTC. The V call is TRBV7-9, the J call TRBJ1-2; possibly TRBD1 for D (6 bases). This CDR3 comprises 13 residues. Germline CDR1 SEHNR, CDR2 FQNEAQ (reference sequence).